This T cell receptor beta chain was observed in a study of blood T cell repertoires in COVID-19. Study in general: Sites in the United States, Italy and Spain provided acute and convalescent COVID-19 samples.

TCRdb's copy holds only in-frame clones and misses some; the assay was immunoSEQ multiplex PCR. The table records roughly 60,000 clones, more than 85% of them present only once. The ends were cut back, 5 bases at V and 8 bases at J, with 6 bases in the middle. The CDR3 extends over 10 amino acids. Germline-derived CDR1 and CDR2 are DFQATT and SNEGSKA (reference sequence). V gene TRBV20-1 combines with J gene TRBJ1-4; weak D call: TRBD1 (6 bases). The sample taken for sequencing was peripheral blood. The sequence came from a man over 45 with active COVID-19. As DNA, the CDR3 is TGCAGTGCTGGACAGGAAAAACTGTTTTTT. Its protein product is CSAGQEKLFF.